The clone carrying this TCR beta chain has just one count. The source of the sample is a study of blood T cell repertoires in COVID-19. About the research overall: Before being deemed recovered, Cohort 3 donors had two negative PCRs, clearance, or symptom resolution.

TCRdb keeps only in-frame clones here, not all; method: immunoSEQ multiplex PCR. This table holds a few hundred thousand clones, about 90% found once. CDR3 length: 14 amino acids. V was pared by 0 bases and J by 8 bases, with 11 bases between. In germline, CDR1 is LNHNV, CDR2 YYDKDF (reference sequence). The sequence came from a woman between 45 and 60 years old in a cohort exposed to, infected with or recovered from COVID-19 (not recorded which). The sample taken for sequencing was PBMCs or T cells enriched from blood (not recorded which). The rearrangement uses TRBV15 and TRBJ1-3, with a weak D call TRBD1 (6 bases). CDR3 nucleotides: TGTGCCACCAGCAGAGATAGGGGGTGGGACACCATATATTTT. This codes for CATSRDRGWDTIYF.